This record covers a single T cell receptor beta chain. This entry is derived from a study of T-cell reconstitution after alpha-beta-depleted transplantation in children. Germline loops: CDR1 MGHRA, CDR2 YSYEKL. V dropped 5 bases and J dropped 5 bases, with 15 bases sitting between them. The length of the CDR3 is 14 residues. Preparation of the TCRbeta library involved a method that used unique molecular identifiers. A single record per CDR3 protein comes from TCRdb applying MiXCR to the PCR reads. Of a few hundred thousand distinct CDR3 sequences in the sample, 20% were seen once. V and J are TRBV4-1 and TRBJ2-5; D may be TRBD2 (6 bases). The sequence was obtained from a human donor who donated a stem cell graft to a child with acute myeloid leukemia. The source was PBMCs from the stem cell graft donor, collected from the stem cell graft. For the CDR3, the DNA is TGCGCCAGCAGCAGGACGGGAGCTTCTGAGACCCAGTACTTC. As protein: CASSRTGASETQYF.